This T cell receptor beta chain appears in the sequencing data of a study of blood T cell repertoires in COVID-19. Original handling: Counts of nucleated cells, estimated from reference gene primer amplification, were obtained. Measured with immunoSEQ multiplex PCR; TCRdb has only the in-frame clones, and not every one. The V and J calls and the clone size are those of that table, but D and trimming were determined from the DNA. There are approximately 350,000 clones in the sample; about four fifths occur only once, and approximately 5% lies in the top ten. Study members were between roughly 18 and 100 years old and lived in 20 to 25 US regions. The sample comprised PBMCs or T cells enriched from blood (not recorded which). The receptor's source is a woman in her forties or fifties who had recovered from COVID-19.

The CDR3 is CASSRGYGNTIYF. The DNA of the CDR3 is TGTGCCAGTAGTCGGGGATACGGAAACACCATATATTTT. The chain couples TRBV19 to TRBJ1-3; D is unclear. The germline gives CDR1 LNHDA, CDR2 SQIVND (reference sequence). The CDR3 is 13 residues long. V was cut by 5 bases and J by 4 bases, with 9 bases left in between.